The 4 T cell receptor beta chains given below trace back to one sample, sequenced in a study of technical replicates of blood from four donors. This table comes from immunoSEQ multiplex PCR, and its TCRdb copy is limited to in-frame clones, with some not included. The table shows fewer than 90,000 clones, with over 90% occurring only once. Sample: T cells isolated from PBMCs. These receptors were obtained from a human donor in good health.

V is TRBV15 and J is TRBJ2-7; 7 bases fit TRBD1. Unmatched junction bases numbered 6, after V lost 1 base and J lost 6 bases. Germline V gene lookup returns CDR1 LNHNV and CDR2 YYDKDF (reference sequence). The CDR3 contains 14 residues. The CDR3 DNA reads as TGTGCCACCAGCAGAGGACAGGGTCTTACCGAGCAGTACTTC. Translation gives CATSRGQGLTEQYF.

This chain connects TRBV7-6 to TRBJ1-1; 8 nucleotides line up with TRBD1. Germline assignment: CDR1 SGHVS and CDR2 FNYEAQ. CDR3 length: 12 amino acids. The junction had 3 bases not matched to a gene; V was cut back by 5 bases and J by 7 bases. CDR3 bases: TGTGCCAGCAGCCCGACAGGGGTTGAAGCTTTCTTT. Encoded protein: CASSPTGVEAFF.

This clone was detected only once. This sequence joins TRBV5-1 and TRBJ2-4; 8 positions match TRBD2. The V gene end was trimmed by 0 bases and the J gene end by 9 bases; junction bases not matched to a gene: 5. Germline CDR1 and CDR2: SGHRS and YFSETQ. This CDR3 is built from 14 residues. CDR3 sequence (DNA): TGCGCCAGCAGCTTGGGGCGGGGGGAAGGCATTCAGTACTTC. Protein product: CASSLGRGEGIQYF.

The rearrangement uses TRBV12-2 and TRBJ2-7; TRBD1, the D gene given by the table, was not confirmed from the DNA. TRBV12-2 is a recognized pseudogene. CDR3 length: 15 amino acids. The DNA of the CDR3 is TGTGCAAGTCGCCCCGGGTCCCAAGGGCAGGGCGAGCAGTACTTC. Its protein product is CASRPGSQGQGEQYF.